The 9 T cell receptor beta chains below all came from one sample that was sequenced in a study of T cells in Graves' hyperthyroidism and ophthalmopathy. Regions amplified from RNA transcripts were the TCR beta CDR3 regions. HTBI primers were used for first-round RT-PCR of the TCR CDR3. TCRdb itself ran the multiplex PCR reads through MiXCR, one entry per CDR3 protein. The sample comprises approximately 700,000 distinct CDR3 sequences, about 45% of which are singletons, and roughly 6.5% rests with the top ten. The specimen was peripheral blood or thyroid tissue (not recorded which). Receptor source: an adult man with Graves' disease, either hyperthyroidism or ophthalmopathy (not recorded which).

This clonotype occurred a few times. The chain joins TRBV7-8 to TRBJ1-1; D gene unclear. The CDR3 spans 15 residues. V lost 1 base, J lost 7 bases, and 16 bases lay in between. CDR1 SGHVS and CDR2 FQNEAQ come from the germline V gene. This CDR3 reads CASSLDFPGLDEAFF. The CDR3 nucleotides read TGTGCCAGCAGCTTAGATTTTCCCGGACTGGATGAAGCTTTCTTT.

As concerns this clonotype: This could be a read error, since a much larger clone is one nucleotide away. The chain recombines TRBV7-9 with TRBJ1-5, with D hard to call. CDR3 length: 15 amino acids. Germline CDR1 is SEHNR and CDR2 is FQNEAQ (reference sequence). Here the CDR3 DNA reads TGTGCCAGCAGCTTAAGCGGAACGGGCAATCGGCCCCAGCATTTT. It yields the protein CASSLSGTGNRPQHF.

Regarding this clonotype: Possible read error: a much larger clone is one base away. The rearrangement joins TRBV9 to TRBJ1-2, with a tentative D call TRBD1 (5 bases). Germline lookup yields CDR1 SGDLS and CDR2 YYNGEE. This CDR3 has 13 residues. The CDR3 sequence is CVSSVAPGNGYTF. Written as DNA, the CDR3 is TGTGTCAGCAGCGTAGCTCCAGGGAATGGCTACACCTTC.

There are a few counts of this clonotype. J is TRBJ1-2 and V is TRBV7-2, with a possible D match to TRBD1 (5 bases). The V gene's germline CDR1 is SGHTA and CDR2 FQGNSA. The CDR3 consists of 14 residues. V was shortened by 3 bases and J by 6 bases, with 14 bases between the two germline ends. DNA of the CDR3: TGTGCCAGCAGCTTCGTCACGACGGGGGATGGCTACACCTTC. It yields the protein CASSFVTTGDGYTF.

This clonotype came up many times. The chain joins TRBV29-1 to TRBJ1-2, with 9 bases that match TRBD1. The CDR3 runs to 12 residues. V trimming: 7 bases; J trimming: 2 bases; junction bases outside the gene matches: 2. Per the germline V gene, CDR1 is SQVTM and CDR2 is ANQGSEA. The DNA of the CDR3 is TGCAGCGGGACAGGGGAAAACTATGGCTACACCTTC. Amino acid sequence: CSGTGENYGYTF.

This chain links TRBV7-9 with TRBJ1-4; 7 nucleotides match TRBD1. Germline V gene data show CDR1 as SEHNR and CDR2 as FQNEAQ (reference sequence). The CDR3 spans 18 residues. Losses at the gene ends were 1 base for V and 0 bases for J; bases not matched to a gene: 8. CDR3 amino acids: CASSLGQGQYATNEKLFF. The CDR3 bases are TGTGCCAGCAGCTTAGGACAGGGACAGTATGCAACTAATGAAAAACTGTTTTTT.

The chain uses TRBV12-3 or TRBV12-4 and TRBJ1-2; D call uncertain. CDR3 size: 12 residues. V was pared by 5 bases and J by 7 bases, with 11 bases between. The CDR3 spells CASSVGFSGYTF. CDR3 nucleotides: TGTGCCAGCAGTGTTGGGTTTAGTGGCTACACCTTC.

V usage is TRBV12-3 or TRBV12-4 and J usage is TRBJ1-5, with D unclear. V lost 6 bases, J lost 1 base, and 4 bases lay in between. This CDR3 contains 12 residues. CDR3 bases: TGTGCCAGCAGGAGGAGCAATCAGCCCCAGCATTTT. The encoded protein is CASRRSNQPQHF.

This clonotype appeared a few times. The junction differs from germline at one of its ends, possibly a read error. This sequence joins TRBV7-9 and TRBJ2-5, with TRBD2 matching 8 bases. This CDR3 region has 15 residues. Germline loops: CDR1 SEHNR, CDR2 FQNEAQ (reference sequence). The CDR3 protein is CASSPYLAGGETQYF. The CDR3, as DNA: TGTGCTAGCAGCCCCTACCTAGCGGGTGGGGAGACCCAGTACTTC.